One TCR beta chain is described in this entry. With a much larger clone just one base away, this may be a read error. This record belongs to a study of T cells in Graves' hyperthyroidism and ophthalmopathy. Study summary: Blood was drawn when the patient was first diagnosed and still untreated.

The CDR3 extends over 14 amino acids. Germline V gene lookup returns CDR1 MDHEN and CDR2 SYDVKM. Exclusion of a patient resulted from uncontrolled infection, other autoimmune disease, pregnancy or lactation. Each diagnosis drew on symptoms, thyroxine, TRAb, thyroid ultrasound and orbital computed tomography findings. Using more than 7.5 ml of fresh peripheral blood, PBMCs were prepared. From RNA transcripts, TCR beta CDR3 regions were amplified. In the first-round RT-PCR of the TCR CDR3, the HTBI primer set was used. TCRdb recomputed calls from the multiplex PCR reads with MiXCR, one row per CDR3 protein. Seen here are a few hundred thousand distinct CDR3 sequences, approximately 15% observed once, and the top ten hold about 4.9%.

What was sequenced was blood. This receptor was taken from a woman aged 18-29 years with Graves' hyperthyroidism. V usage is TRBV28 and J usage is TRBJ2-7, with 10 bases fitting TRBD1. In nucleotides, the CDR3 is TGTGCCAGCAGTCCAAGACAGGGGGCGAACGAGCAGTGCTTC. It yields the protein CASSPRQGANEQCF.